This is a list of T cell receptor beta chains from one sample in a study of OX40 agonist ivuxolimab in advanced cancers. The table came from immunoSEQ multiplex PCR; TCRdb's copy has only in-frame clones and leaves some out. The sample has 70,000 to 85,000 clones, around 94% seen once. Sequencing was performed on CD4+ or CD8+ T cells sorted from blood, taken in a trial of the OX40 agonist ivuxolimab. These receptor sequences come from an adult with an advanced solid tumor such as melanoma, head and neck, liver or kidney cancer. Both conserved end residues are trimmed from each CDR3.

TRBV7-9,ASSLAGTYFYEQY
TRBV13,ASSRETGELF
TRBV4-3,ASSRGTGSTDTQY
TRBV28,ASSSTGNNEQF
TRBV9,ASSSYINTEAF
TRBV29-1,SVEAGGVAGELF
TRBV7-7,ASSLVLGGRETQY
TRBV9,ASSVGGRGMYNEQF
TRBV7-3,ASSLRLDEQF
TRBV9,ASSGLAGDEGTDTQY
TRBV5-6,ASSLGGLGEQF
TRBV19,ASSWGPGYT
TRBV4-2,ASSQDRGQGAFNYGYT
TRBV4-2,ASSQESGHYYEQY
TRBV4-3,ASSQDEQDYTDTQY
TRBV5-6,ASSGWGIVGYEQY
TRBV28,ASSFYTSNTGELF
TRBV27,ASRGGTEQY
TRBV14,ASSLLTGTDEPQKQY
TRBV5-8,ASSLAPGAGELF
TRBV20-1,SAVTLGEQY
TRBV7-3,ASSLTRVEGVEAF
TRBV5-1,ASRRGSGTEAF
TRBV2,ARRSGTGELF
TRBV4-1,ASSQDLLGVGYTEAF
TRBV11-2,ASSLLSGIGDTEAF
TRBV28,ASSFLTASSYEQY
TRBV7-9,ASSLFGGRAIYGYT
TRBV29-1,SVESTTEAF
TRBV28,ASSLPGYTGELF
TRBV2,ASREDRGQNIQY
TRBV5-1,ASSLSLNTGELF
TRBV10-3,AISDWGYGYT
TRBV14,ASSHPKIRDSDSTDTQY
TRBV6-5,ASRAGVSPGTQY
TRBV6-5,ASTITSGSVYEQY
TRBV7-8,ASSLAQVVNNQPQH
TRBV7-9,ASSPLAGAFYEQF
TRBV19,ASSIDHGQPGQETQY